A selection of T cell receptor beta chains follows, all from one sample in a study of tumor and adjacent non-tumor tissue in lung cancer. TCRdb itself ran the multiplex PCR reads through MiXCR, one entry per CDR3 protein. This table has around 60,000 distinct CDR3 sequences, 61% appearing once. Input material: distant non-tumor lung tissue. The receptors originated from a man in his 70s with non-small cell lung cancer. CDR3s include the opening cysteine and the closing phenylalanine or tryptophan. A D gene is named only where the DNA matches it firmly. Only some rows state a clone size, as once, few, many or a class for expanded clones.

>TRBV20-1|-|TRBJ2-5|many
TGCAGTGCTAGAGATAGTAGGGATCCCCAAGAGACCCAGTACTTC
CSARDSRDPQETQYF
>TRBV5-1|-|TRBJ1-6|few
TGCGCCAGCACGACCGGCCCCCCCTTACAGGGCTCGAGACGACTTTCACCCCTCCACTTT
CASTTGPPLQGSRRLSPLHF
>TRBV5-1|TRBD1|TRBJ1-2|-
TGCGCCAGCAGCTTAGACAGGGATGGCTACACCTTC
CASSLDRDGYTF
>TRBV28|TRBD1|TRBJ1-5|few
TGTGCCAGCAGTACCGGGACAGGGGGCCGGCCCCAGCATTTT
CASSTGTGGRPQHF
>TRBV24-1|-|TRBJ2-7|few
TGTGCCACCAGTGATTCAGGCAGGAGCTCCTACGAGCAGTACTTC
CATSDSGRSSYEQYF
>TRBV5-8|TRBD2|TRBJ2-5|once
TGTGGCAGCAGAGATAGGACGGGGGGAAAGACCCAGTACTTC
CGSRDRTGGKTQYF
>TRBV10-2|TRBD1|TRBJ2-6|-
TGCGCCAGCACCAGGGGACAGGGTCTGCCTGGGGCCAACGTCCTGACTTTC
CASTRGQGLPGANVLTF
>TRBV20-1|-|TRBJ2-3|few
TGCAGTGCTCCCGGCCGATGGAGAACTGATACGCAGTATTTT
CSAPGRWRTDTQYF
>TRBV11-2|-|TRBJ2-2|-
TGTGCCAGCAGCCTGAGACCGGGACAACTCCACACCGGGGAGCTGTTTTTT
CASSLRPGQLHTGELFF
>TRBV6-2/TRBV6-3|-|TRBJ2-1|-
TGTGCCACCAAAGACCCCGGCTACAATGAGCAGTTCTTC
CATKDPGYNEQFF
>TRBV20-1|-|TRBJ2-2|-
TGCAGTGTTTCGGGTATAAGGGGGACGAACACCGGGGAGCTGTTTTTT
CSVSGIRGTNTGELFF
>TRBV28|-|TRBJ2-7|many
TGTGCCAGCAGTGAAAAATACGAGCAGTACTTC
CASSEKYEQYF
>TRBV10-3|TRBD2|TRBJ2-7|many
TGTGCCATCAGTGAACTCACTAGCGGGAGTACCCACGAGCAGTACTTC
CAISELTSGSTHEQYF
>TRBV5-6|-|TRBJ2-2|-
TGTGCCAGTAGCTTGAGCCTGCACACCGGGGAGCTGTTTTTT
CASSLSLHTGELFF
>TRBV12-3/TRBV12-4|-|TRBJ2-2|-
TGTGCCATCCGAGACCATAACAGATCCGCCGGGGAGCTGTTTTTT
CAIRDHNRSAGELFF
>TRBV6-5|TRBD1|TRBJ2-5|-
TGTGTCAGCAGTCATTGGGACAGGTCAGAGACCCAGTACTTC
CVSSHWDRSETQYF
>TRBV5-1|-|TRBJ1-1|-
TGCGCCAGCAGCTTGGATTTCCCGGGACGACAGAACACTGAAGCTTTCTTT
CASSLDFPGRQNTEAFF
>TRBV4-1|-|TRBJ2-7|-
TGCGCCAGCAGTCAAGATTGGGTAGGGGCCCTGGACCAGTACTTC
CASSQDWVGALDQYF
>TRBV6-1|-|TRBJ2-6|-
TGTGCCAGCACTGCTTCTGTCCCCTGGGCCTCTGGGGTCAACATCCTGACTTTC
CASTASVPWASGVNILTF
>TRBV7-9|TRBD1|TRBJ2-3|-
TGTGCCAGGAGCGGCCCAGGGCAGGGGGCACCCACAGATATGCAGTATTTT
CARSGPGQGAPTDMQYF
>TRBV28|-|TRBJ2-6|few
TGTGCCAGCAGCCCCCCGGGGGCTGGGGCCAACGTCCTGACTTTC
CASSPPGAGANVLTF
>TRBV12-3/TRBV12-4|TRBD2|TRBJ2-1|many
TGTGCCAGCAGGGGAGCGGGGGGATTTGGCTACAATGAGCAGTTCTTC
CASRGAGGFGYNEQFF
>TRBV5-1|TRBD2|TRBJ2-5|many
TGCGCCAGCAGCTTGGAAGGCGGGGGGGCCGAGACCCAGTACTTC
CASSLEGGGAETQYF
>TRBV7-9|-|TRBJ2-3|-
TGTGCCAGCAGCTTTTCCCGGGCCATAGATATGCAGTATTTT
CASSFSRAIDMQYF
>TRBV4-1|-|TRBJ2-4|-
TGCGCCAGCAACCAAGTGATCCCAAACATTCAGTACTTC
CASNQVIPNIQYF
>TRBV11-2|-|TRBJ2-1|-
TGTGTCAGCAGTAAGCGTTTAGACGATGAGCAGTTCTTC
CVSSKRLDDEQFF
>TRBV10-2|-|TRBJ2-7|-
TGCGCCAGCACGGGAACGGGTGACGAGCGGTACTTC
CASTGTGDERYF
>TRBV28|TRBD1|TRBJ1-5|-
TGTGCCAGCAGCACCGACAGGGGTCGTAATCAGCCCCAGCATTTT
CASSTDRGRNQPQHF
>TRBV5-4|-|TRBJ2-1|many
TGTGCCAGCAGCTTGACGGGGGCGCGGGACAATGAGCAGTTCTTC
CASSLTGARDNEQFF
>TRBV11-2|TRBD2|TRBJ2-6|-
TGTCCCAGCAGCTCCCGGGGGGGTAGCTCTGGGGTCAACGTACTGACTTTC
CPSSSRGGSSGVNVLTF
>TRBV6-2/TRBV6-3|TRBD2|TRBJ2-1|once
TGTGCCAGCAGTTACTCACTAGCGGGAGTCCGCGGCTCCTACAATGAACGGTTCTTC
CASSYSLAGVRGSYNERFF
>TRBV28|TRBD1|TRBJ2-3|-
TGTGCCAGCAGTCCCTTACAGGGGGCCCCAGATACGCGGTATTTT
CASSPLQGAPDTRYF
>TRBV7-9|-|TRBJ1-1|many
TGTGCCAGCAGCCCCAGCCAGATCACTGAAGCTTTCTTT
CASSPSQITEAFF
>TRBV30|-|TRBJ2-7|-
TGTGCCTGGACCAAGGGGGGGGGCGAGCAGTACTTC
CAWTKGGGEQYF
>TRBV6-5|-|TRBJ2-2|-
TGTACCAGCGGGCCTAACACTTACACCGGGGAGCTGTTTTTT
CTSGPNTYTGELFF
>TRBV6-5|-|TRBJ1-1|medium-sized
TGTGCCAGCAGCCATATGAACACTGAAGCTTTCTTT
CASSHMNTEAFF
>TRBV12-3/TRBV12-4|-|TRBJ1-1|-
TGTGCCAGCAGTCCAGAGACAAACAACACTGAAGCTTTCTTT
CASSPETNNTEAFF
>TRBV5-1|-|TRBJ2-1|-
TGCGCCAGCAGCCCCGGACAGCCCCGGGGTGAGCAGTTCTTC
CASSPGQPRGEQFF
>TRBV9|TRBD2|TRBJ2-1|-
TGTGCCAGCAGCGTGGGGGTATCGGCGGGAGACTACAATGAGCAGTTCTTC
CASSVGVSAGDYNEQFF
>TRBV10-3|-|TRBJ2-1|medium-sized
TGTGCCATCAGTGAGTCGGGTGCCCAGGGCTACAATGAGCAGTTCTTC
CAISESGAQGYNEQFF
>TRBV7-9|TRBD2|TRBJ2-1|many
TGTGCCAGCAGCTTAGCTAGCGGGAGAGGGAATGAGCAGTTCTTC
CASSLASGRGNEQFF